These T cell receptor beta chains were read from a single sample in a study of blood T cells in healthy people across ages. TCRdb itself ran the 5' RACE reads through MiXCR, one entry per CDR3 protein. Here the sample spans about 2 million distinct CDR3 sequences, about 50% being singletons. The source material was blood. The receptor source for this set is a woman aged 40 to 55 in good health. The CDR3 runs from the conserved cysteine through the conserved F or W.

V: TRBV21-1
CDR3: CASSKDWGSENTEAFF

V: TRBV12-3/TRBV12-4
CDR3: CASSFVRISTDHPEQFF

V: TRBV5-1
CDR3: CASSSPSSSEQETQYF

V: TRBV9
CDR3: CASSVELQGIQNEQYF

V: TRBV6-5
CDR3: CASGGREKLFF

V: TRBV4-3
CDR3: CASSQTAGGAKGYTF

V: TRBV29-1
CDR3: CSVEGSRQGYGYTF

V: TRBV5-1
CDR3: CGSSLGTSTDTQYF

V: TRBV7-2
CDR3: CASSLLGPGELFF

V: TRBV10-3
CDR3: CAIATGAGDTQYF

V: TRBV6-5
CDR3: CASSRSGTDYEQYF

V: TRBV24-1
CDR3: CATSAGGWDRTFNEQFF

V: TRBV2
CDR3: CASRGARGAYNEQFF

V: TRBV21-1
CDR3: CASSKAPYCGGSYEQYF

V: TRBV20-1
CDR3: CSAPRTRTTDTQYF

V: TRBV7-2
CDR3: CASRPWTSGSADTQYF

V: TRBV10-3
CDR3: CAIGKGADGAFF

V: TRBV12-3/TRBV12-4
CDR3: CASSLVEGFIEKLFF

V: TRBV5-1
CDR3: CASSLDREGRGQYF

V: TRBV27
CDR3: CASSFEPSGNEQFF

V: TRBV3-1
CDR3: CASSSLAPQETQYF

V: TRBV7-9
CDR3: CAISIRGQGRDTQYF

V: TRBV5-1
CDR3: CASSLGMFGEKLFF

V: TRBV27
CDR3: CASSPVSPEREKLFF

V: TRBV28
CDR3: CASSQPGQGEDEQYF

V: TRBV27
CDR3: CASSLVPRSKEQYF

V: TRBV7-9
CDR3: CASSLGGFNEKLFF

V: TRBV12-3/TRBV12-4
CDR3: CASSGSLYEQYF

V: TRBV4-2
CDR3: CASSQAALTTGNTEAFF

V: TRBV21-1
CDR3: CASSKRGLGGTQYF

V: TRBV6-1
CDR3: CASSEFYNEQFF

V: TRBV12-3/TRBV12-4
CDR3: CASSFPVGADRSWVAGELFF

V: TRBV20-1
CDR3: CSAGSGLHQETQFF

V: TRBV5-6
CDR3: CASSLGTVGGETQYF

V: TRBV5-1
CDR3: CASSFGGMQYF

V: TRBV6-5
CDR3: CASSYGQASSYEQYF

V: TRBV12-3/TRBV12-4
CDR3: CASRLLHRNYGYTF

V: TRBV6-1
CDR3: CASSESLRVGQRANVLTF

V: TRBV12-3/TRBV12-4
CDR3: CASSETGPTGELFF

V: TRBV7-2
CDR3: CASSSWDSYSYEQYF

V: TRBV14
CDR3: CASSPSLWGTDRFEYGYTF

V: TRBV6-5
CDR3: CASSYGFYGYTF

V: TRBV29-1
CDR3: CSVEEDFRGSSYNEQFF

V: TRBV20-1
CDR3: CSAGTSTGGPLAKNIQYF

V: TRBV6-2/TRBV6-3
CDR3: CASSRTVTGELFF

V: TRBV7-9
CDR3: CASSLAPLNRYF

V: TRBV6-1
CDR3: CASSAPGHINYGYTF

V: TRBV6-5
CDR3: CASSRGQLNQPQHF

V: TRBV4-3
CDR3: CASSQEGPPDEQFF

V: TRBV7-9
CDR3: CASSRGGQPYNEQYF

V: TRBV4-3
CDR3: CASSPFRGGRYEQYF

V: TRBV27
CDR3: CASSGRAFNTDTQYF

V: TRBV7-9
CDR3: CASSLFQGDGANVLTF